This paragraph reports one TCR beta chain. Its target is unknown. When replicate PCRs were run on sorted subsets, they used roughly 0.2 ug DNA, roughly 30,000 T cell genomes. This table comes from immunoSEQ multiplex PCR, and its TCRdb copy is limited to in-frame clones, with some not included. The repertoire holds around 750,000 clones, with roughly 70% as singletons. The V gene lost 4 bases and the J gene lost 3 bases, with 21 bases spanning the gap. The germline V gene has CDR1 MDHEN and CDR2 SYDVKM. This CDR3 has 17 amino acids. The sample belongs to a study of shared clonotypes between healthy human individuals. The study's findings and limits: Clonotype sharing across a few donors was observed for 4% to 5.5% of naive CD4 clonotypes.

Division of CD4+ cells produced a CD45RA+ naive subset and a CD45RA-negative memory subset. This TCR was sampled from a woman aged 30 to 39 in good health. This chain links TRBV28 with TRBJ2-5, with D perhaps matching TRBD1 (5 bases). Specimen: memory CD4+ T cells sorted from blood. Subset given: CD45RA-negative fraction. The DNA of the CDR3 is TGTGCCAGCAGTTCTCGTTGGGGCTCCCGGAAGAAAGAGACCCAGTACTTC. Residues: CASSSRWGSRKKETQYF.